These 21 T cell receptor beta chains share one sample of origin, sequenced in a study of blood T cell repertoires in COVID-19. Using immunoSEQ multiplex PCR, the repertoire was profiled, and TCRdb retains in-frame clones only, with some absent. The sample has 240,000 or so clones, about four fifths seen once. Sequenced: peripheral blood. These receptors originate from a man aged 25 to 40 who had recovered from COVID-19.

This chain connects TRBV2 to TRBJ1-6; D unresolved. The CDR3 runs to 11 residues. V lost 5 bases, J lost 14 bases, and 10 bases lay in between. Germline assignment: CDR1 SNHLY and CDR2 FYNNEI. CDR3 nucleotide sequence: TGTGCCAGCAGTCCGGCAGGCACCCTCCACTTT. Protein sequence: CASSPAGTLHF. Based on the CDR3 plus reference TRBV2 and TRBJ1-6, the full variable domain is EPEVTQTPSHQVTQMGQEVILRCVPISNHLYFYWYRQILGQKVEFLVSFYNNEISEKSEIFDDQFSVERPDGSNFTLKIRSTKLEDSAMYFCASSPAGTLHFGNGTRLTVT.

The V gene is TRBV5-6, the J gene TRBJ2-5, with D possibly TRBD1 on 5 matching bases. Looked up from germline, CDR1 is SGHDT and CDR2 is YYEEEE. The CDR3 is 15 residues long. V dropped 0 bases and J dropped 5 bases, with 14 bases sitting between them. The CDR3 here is CASSLVPGAGETQYF. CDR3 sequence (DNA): TGTGCCAGCAGCTTGGTACCTGGGGCTGGGGAGACCCAGTACTTC.

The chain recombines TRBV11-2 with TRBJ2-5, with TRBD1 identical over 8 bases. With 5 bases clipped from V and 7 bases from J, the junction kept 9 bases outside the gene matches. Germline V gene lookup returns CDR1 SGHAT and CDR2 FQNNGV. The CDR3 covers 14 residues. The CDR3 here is CASSLQGASGTQYF. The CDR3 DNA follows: TGTGCCAGCAGCCTCCAGGGGGCATCAGGGACCCAGTACTTC.

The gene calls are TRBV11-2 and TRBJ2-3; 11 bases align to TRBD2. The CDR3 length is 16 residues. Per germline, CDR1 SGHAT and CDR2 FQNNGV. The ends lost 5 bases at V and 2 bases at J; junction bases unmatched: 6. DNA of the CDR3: TGTGCCAGCAGCGGGGGTAGCGGGGGGGTCACAGATACGCAGTATTTT. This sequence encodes CASSGGSGGVTDTQYF. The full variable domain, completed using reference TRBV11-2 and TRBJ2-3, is EAGVAQSPRYKIIEKRQSVAFWCNPISGHATLYWYQQILGQGPKLLIQFQNNGVVDDSQLPKDRFSAERLKGVDSTLKIQPAKLEDSAVYLCASSGGSGGVTDTQYFGPGTRLTVL.

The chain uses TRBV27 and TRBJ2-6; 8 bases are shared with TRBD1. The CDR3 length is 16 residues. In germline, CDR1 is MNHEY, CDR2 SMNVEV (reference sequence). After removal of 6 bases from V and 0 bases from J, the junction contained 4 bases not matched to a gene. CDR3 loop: CASSSDRASGANVLTF. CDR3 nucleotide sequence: TGTGCCAGCAGCTCGGACAGGGCCTCTGGGGCCAACGTCCTGACTTTC. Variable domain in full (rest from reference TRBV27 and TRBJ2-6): EAQVTQNPRYLITVTGKKLTVTCSQNMNHEYMSWYRQDPGLGLRQIYYSMNVEVTDKGDVPEGYKVSRKEKRNFPLILESPSPNQTSLYFCASSSDRASGANVLTFGAGSRLTVL.

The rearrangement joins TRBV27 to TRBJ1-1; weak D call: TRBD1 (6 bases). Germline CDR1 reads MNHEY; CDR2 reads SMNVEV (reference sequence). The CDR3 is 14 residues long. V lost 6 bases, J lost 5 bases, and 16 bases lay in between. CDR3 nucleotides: TGTGCCAGCAGCCTTGACAGGTTGGGGACTGAAGCTTTCTTT. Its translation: CASSLDRLGTEAFF.

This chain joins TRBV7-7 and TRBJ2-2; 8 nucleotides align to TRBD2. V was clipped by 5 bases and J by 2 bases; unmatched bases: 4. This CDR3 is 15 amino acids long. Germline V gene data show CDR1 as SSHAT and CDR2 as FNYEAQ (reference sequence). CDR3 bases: TGTGCCAGCAGCCTGGGACTAGATAACACCGGGGAGCTGTTTTTT. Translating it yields CASSLGLDNTGELFF. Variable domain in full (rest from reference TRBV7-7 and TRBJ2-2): GAGVSQSPRYKVTKRGQDVTLRCDPISSHATLYWYQQALGQGPEFLTYFNYEAQPDKSGLPSDRFSAERPEGSISTLTIQRTEQRDSAMYRCASSLGLDNTGELFFGEGSRLTVL.

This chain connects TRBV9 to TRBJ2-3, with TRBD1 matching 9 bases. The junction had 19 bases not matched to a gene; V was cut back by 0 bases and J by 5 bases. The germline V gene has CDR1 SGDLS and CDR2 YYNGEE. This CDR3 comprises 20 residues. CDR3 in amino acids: CASSVAPRDRERVKGDTQYF. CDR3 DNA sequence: TGTGCCAGCAGCGTAGCCCCTCGGGACAGGGAACGGGTGAAGGGAGATACGCAGTATTTT.

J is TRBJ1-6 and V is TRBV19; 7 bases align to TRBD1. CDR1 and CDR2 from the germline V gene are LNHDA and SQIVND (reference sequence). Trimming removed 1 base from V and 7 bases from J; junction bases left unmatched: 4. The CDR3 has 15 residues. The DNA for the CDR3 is TGTGCCAGTAGTATAGCGGGACAGAAAAATTCACCCCTCCACTTT. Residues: CASSIAGQKNSPLHF. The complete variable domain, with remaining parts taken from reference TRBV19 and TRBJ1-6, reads DGGITQSPKYLFRKEGQNVTLSCEQNLNHDAMYWYRQDPGQGLRLIYYSQIVNDFQKGDIAEGYSVSREKKESFPLTVTSAQKNPTAFYLCASSIAGQKNSPLHFGNGTRLTVT.

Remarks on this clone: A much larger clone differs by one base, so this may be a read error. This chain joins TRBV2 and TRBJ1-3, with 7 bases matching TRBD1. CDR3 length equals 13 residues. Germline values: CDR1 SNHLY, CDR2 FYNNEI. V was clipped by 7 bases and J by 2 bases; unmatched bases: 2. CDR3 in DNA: TGTGCCAGCACCGGGACAGCTGGAAACACCATATATTTT. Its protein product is CASTGTAGNTIYF.

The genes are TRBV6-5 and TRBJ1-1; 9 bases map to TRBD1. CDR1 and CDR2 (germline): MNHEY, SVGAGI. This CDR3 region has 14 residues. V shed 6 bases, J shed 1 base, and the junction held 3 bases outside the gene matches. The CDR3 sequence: CASRPGQGNTEAFF. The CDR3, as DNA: TGTGCCAGCAGGCCGGGACAGGGGAACACTGAAGCTTTCTTT.

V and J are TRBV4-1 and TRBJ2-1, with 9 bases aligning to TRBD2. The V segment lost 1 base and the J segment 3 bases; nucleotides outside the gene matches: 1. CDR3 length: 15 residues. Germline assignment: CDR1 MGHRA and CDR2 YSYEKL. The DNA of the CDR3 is TGCGCCAGCAGCCAAGTAGCGGGAGACTACAATGAGCAGTTCTTC. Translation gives CASSQVAGDYNEQFF.

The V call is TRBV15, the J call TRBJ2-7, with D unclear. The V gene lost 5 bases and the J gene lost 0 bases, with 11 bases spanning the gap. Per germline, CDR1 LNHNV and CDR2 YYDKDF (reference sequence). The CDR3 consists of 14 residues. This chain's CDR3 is CATSHSIPSYEQYV. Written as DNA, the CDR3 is TGTGCCACCAGCCACTCGATCCCCTCCTACGAGCAGTACGTC.

CDR3 sequence reads: CASSTGHDNSPLHF. The CDR3 nucleotides read TGTGCCAGTAGTACTGGACACGATAATTCACCCCTCCACTTT. The J gene is TRBJ1-6, the V gene TRBV19; D is possibly TRBD1 (5 bases). CDR3 length: 14 residues. Germline values: CDR1 LNHDA, CDR2 SQIVND (reference sequence). V lost 4 bases and J lost 5, with 9 bases in between.

The CDR3 DNA sequence: TGTGCCAGCAGTGCGGTCGGTGGCGGGGGATCCTACGAGCAGTACTTC. It codes for CASSAVGGGGSYEQYF. The chain joins TRBV2 to TRBJ2-7, with 7 positions matching TRBD2. The CDR3 totals 16 residues. Germline CDR1 reads SNHLY; CDR2 reads FYNNEI. V lost 4 bases and J lost 1; bases outside the gene matches: 10.

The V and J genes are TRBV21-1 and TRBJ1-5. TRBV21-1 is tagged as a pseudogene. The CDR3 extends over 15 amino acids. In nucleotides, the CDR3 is TGTGCCAGCACCGGGGGTAGGGGACCTAATCAGCCCCAGCATTTT. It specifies CASTGGRGPNQPQHF.

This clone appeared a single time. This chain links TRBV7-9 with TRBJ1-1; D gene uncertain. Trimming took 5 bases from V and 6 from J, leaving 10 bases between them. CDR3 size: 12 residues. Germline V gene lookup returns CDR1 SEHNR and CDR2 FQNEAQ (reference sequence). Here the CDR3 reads CASSEPVPEAFF. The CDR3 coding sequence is TGTGCCAGCAGCGAGCCGGTACCTGAAGCTTTCTTT.

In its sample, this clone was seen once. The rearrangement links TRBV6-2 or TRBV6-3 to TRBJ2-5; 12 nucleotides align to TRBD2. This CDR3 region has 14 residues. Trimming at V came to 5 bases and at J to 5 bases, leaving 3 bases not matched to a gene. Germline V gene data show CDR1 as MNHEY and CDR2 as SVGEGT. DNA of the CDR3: TGTGCCAGCAGTCCCCTAGCGGGGGGGGAGACCCAGTACTTC. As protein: CASSPLAGGETQYF.

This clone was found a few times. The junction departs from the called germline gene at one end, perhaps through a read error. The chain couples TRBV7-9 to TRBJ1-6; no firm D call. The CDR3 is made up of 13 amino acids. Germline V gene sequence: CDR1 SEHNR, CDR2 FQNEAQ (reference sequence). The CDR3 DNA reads TGTGCCAGCAGCTTAGATCGTTCCGACTCTAGCACTTTT. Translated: CASSLDRSDSSTF.

The CDR3 DNA reads as TGCGCCAGCAGCTTGGCGACAGGGTCCGGAAACACCATATATTTT. This encodes CASSLATGSGNTIYF. The rearrangement uses TRBV5-1 and TRBJ1-3, with TRBD1 matching 7 bases. CDR3 length: 15 residues. Germline V gene lookup returns CDR1 SGHRS and CDR2 YFSETQ. Trimming cost V 0 bases and J 4 bases; bases outside gene matches: 4.

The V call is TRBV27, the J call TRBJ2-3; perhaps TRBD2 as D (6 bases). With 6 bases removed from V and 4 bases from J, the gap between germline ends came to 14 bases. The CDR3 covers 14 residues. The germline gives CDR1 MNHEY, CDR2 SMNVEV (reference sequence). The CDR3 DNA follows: TGTGCCAGCAGCCGGGACTCAGGCGCAGATACGCAGTATTTT. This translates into CASSRDSGADTQYF.